Below, 29 T cell receptor beta chains from the same sample are listed, as sequenced in a study of OX40 agonist ivuxolimab in advanced cancers. Libraries were built with the immunoSEQ multiplex PCR assay. Imported from immuneACCESS, the table was reduced by TCRdb to in-frame sequences with V and J called. These copies leave out some clones; in studies compared against another copy, an unresolved V gene accounts for under half, and the cause of the remainder is not known. A total of some 30,000 clones appear in this sample, almost 85% of them only once. The top ten clonotypes cover around a fifth of the sample. The source material was CD4+ or CD8+ T cells sorted from blood, sampled in a trial of the OX40 agonist ivuxolimab. The receptors originated from an adult with an advanced solid tumor such as melanoma, head and neck, liver or kidney cancer.

The rearrangement joins TRBV11-2 to TRBJ1-4; 8 bases are a match to TRBD1. Per the germline V gene, CDR1 is SGHAT and CDR2 is FQNNGV. There are 17 residues in the CDR3. With V trimmed by 4 bases and J by 2 bases, 9 bases remained unmatched. The CDR3 region has the DNA TGTGCCAGCAGCTCAGGCCCGACAGGGGCCACTAATGAAAAACTGTTTTTT. Translating gives CASSSGPTGATNEKLFF.

This sequence joins TRBV28 and TRBJ2-3, with D unclear. Germline V lookup: CDR1 MDHEN, CDR2 SYDVKM. This CDR3 region has 14 residues. The germline V and J ends were trimmed by 5 bases and 2 bases, with 11 bases remaining between them. The CDR3 nucleotides read TGTGCCAGCAGTGCCGACTCCTCCACAGATACGCAGTATTTT. Protein product: CASSADSSTDTQYF.

Note on this clone: The germline gene is not matched at one end of the junction; a read error may be the cause. Other DNA variants within this sample encode the same CDR3. The rearrangement links TRBV4-3 to TRBJ1-5; D is uncertain. CDR1 LGHNA and CDR2 YSLEER come from the germline V gene. The CDR3 is 15 amino acids. The CDR3 reads CASSQDGSINQPQHF. The CDR3 nucleotides are TGCGCCAGCAGCCAAGATGGGTCAATCAATCAGCCCCAACATTTT.

In this sample, this clone turned up once. The chain employs TRBV28 and TRBJ2-5; D gene uncertain. The germline gives CDR1 MDHEN, CDR2 SYDVKM. With 8 bases removed from V and 7 bases from J, the gap between germline ends came to 17 bases. The CDR3 runs 13 residues. The CDR3 DNA reads TGTGCCAGCGGTATAATGGGGTTAGGGACCCAGTACTTC. This gives the protein CASGIMGLGTQYF. The whole variable domain, filled in from reference TRBV28 and TRBJ2-5, reads DVKVTQSSRYLVKRTGEKVFLECVQDMDHENMFWYRQDPGLGLRLIYFSYDVKMKEKGDIPEGYSVSREKKERFSLILESASTNQTSMYLCASGIMGLGTQYFGPGTRLLVL.

This chain uses TRBV6-5 with TRBJ2-3; the D is unclear. The V end was cut by 5 bases, the J end by 0 bases, with 12 bases between. The germline gives CDR1 MNHEY, CDR2 SVGAGI. CDR3 size: 15 residues. As DNA, the CDR3 is TGTGCCAGCAGTCTCCTCGCTGCTAGCACAGATACGCAGTATTTT. This encodes CASSLLAASTDTQYF.

There are a few counts of this clone. Other DNA sequences in the same sample also yield this CDR3. V gene TRBV11-2 combines with J gene TRBJ2-2, with a weak D call TRBD1 (6 bases). The CDR3 is 14 amino acids. V gave up 5 bases and J gave up 1 base, with 8 bases separating them. Germline CDR1 and CDR2: SGHAT and FQNNGV. The CDR3 coding sequence is TGTGCCAGCAGCCGCAGGGGGAACACCGGGGAGCTGTTTTTT. It is translated as CASSRRGNTGELFF.

The V gene is TRBV4-1, the J gene TRBJ2-7, with D unclear. Trimming took off 8 bases at V and 2 bases at J, with 16 bases between the two ends. The CDR3 runs to 14 residues. Per the germline V gene, CDR1 is MGHRA and CDR2 is YSYEKL. As DNA, the CDR3 is TGCGCCAGCTCAGAAACCGGGTCCCCCTACGAGCAGTACTTC. Translated: CASSETGSPYEQYF.

This sequence joins TRBV7-9 and TRBJ2-7; no clear D gene. The CDR3 loop spans 14 amino acids. With 5 bases removed from V and 2 bases from J, the gap between germline ends came to 13 bases. Germline CDR1 SEHNR, CDR2 FQNEAQ (reference sequence). The chain's CDR3 is CASSHGRNAYEQYF. DNA of the CDR3: TGTGCCAGCAGCCATGGACGCAACGCCTACGAGCAGTACTTC.

A few counts support this clone. The V call is TRBV4-1, the J call TRBJ1-2, with D tentatively TRBD1 (6 bases). V was shortened by 1 base and J by 8 bases, with 17 bases between the two germline ends. Germline assignment: CDR1 MGHRA and CDR2 YSYEKL. This CDR3 region has 15 residues. Here the CDR3 reads CASSQVAQGAGGYTF. In DNA form, the CDR3 reads TGCGCCAGCAGCCAAGTGGCACAGGGTGCGGGGGGCTACACCTTC.

The rearrangement links TRBV28 to TRBJ1-5, with 7 bases identical to TRBD1. Germline V gene sequence: CDR1 MDHEN, CDR2 SYDVKM. The CDR3 has 15 residues. V shed 5 bases, J shed 4 bases, and the junction held 8 bases outside the gene matches. CDR3 DNA sequence: TGTGCCAGCAGTCCCGGGACAGCAGAAAATCAGCCCCAGCATTTT. Its translation: CASSPGTAENQPQHF. The whole variable domain, remainder taken from reference TRBV28 and TRBJ1-5, is DVKVTQSSRYLVKRTGEKVFLECVQDMDHENMFWYRQDPGLGLRLIYFSYDVKMKEKGDIPEGYSVSREKKERFSLILESASTNQTSMYLCASSPGTAENQPQHFGDGTRLSIL.

This chain links TRBV13 with TRBJ2-3; D is tentatively TRBD1 or TRBD2 (5 bases each). Germline values: CDR1 PRHDT, CDR2 FYEKMQ (reference sequence). Trimming removed 8 bases from V and 1 base from J, with 10 bases in between. The CDR3 consists of 13 residues. The CDR3 sequence: CASRDRRTDTQYF. The CDR3 DNA sequence: TGTGCCAGCCGGGACCGTCGCACAGATACGCAGTATTTT.

The rearrangement joins TRBV6-6 to TRBJ2-5; D not resolved. The CDR3 totals 14 residues. V lost 2 bases to trimming and J lost 0 bases, with 7 bases between them. The germline V gene encodes CDR1 MNHNY and CDR2 SVGAGI (reference sequence). The CDR3 DNA is TGTGCCAGCAGTTACCGGTGGGACCAAGAGACCCAGTACTTC. Translating gives CASSYRWDQETQYF.

The chain is built from TRBV28 and TRBJ1-5; D perhaps matches TRBD1 (6 bases). This CDR3 region has 15 residues. Germline V gives CDR1 MDHEN, CDR2 SYDVKM. V was shortened by 6 bases and J by 2 bases, with 14 bases between the two germline ends. CDR3 sequence reads: CASRGGGFGNQPQHF. DNA of the CDR3: TGTGCCAGCAGAGGAGGGGGATTTGGCAATCAGCCCCAGCATTTT.

The chain carries TRBV28 and TRBJ1-6, with D hard to call. The CDR3 covers 13 residues. The V and J ends lost 2 bases and 9 bases respectively, with 8 bases between them. Germline CDR1 reads MDHEN; CDR2 reads SYDVKM. The CDR3 spells CASSLGGRSPLHF. The CDR3 DNA follows: TGTGCCAGCAGTTTAGGAGGTCGTTCACCCCTCCACTTT.

This chain joins TRBV9 and TRBJ2-3; 8 bases are a match to TRBD2. The CDR3 has 16 residues. The trim removed 2 bases at V and 1 base at J, leaving 6 bases unmatched. CDR1 is SGDLS and CDR2 is YYNGEE in the germline V gene. The CDR3 spells CASSVDGAGGTDTQYF. The CDR3 DNA sequence: TGTGCCAGCAGCGTCGACGGAGCGGGAGGCACAGATACGCAGTATTTT.

The chain links TRBV27 to TRBJ1-1; D is unclear. Trimming shortened V by 4 bases and J by 0 bases, and 9 bases separated the two germline ends. The CDR3 runs to 14 residues. The V gene's germline CDR1 is MNHEY and CDR2 SMNVEV (reference sequence). This chain's CDR3 is CASSSGVMNTEAFF. The CDR3 DNA reads as TGTGCCAGCAGTTCCGGGGTTATGAACACTGAAGCTTTCTTT.

The V and J genes are TRBV5-1 and TRBJ2-7, with TRBD2 matching 13 bases. Germline V CDR1 and CDR2: SGHRS, YFSETQ. Losses at the gene ends were 4 bases for V and 2 bases for J; bases not matched to a gene: 3. This CDR3 has 15 residues. In nucleotides, the CDR3 is TGCGCCAGCAGCCAGGGGACTAGCGGGACCTACGAGCAGTACTTC. Translation gives CASSQGTSGTYEQYF. The full variable domain, completed using reference TRBV5-1 and TRBJ2-7, is KAGVTQTPRYLIKTRGQQVTLSCSPISGHRSVSWYQQTPGQGLQFLFEYFSETQRNKGNFPGRFSGRQFSNSRSEMNVSTLELGDSALYLCASSQGTSGTYEQYFGPGTRLTVT.

The genes are TRBV21-1 and TRBJ2-7; no DNA check was done on the table's D call, TRBD2. TRBV21-1 counts as a pseudogene. This CDR3 is 13 amino acids long. The CDR3 sequence is CASSKFGEREQYF. CDR3 bases: TGTGCCAGCAGCAAATTTGGTGAGCGGGAGCAGTACTTC.

The chain links TRBV5-6 to TRBJ1-1; D not certain. The CDR3 consists of 12 residues. Trimming shortened V by 2 bases and J by 3 bases, and 5 bases separated the two germline ends. From germline, CDR1 is SGHDT and CDR2 YYEEEE. CDR3 DNA: TGTGCCAGCAGCTTATGGGACACTGAAGCTTTCTTT. It translates to CASSLWDTEAFF.

This clone showed up just a few times. V is TRBV19 and J is TRBJ2-1, with TRBD2 as a possible D gene (6 bases). Germline-derived CDR1 and CDR2 are LNHDA and SQIVND (reference sequence). CDR3 length: 15 residues. The V end lost 1 base, the J end lost 3 bases, and 10 bases lay between the germline ends. In DNA form, the CDR3 reads TGTGCCAGTAGTATAGGTCTAGCGAGCTACAATGAGCAGTTCTTC. Translating gives CASSIGLASYNEQFF.

The rearrangement joins TRBV19 to TRBJ1-5; D remains unclear. The CDR3 spans 15 residues. V shed 5 bases and J shed 0 bases, with 11 bases lying between them. Germline CDR1 is LNHDA and CDR2 is SQIVND (reference sequence). CDR3 nucleotide sequence: TGTGCCAGTAGTTGGACGGATTATAGCAATCAGCCCCAGCATTTT. Its protein product is CASSWTDYSNQPQHF.

The sample holds one count of this clone. The chain links TRBV4-1 to TRBJ1-2, with 9 bases that match TRBD1. The CDR3 totals 15 residues. Germline V gene sequence: CDR1 MGHRA, CDR2 YSYEKL. The J segment lost 3 bases and the V segment lost 3 bases, leaving 5 bases of the junction unmatched. The CDR3 region is CASSHTGGADYGYTF. The CDR3 bases are TGCGCCAGCAGCCACACAGGGGGCGCCGACTATGGCTACACCTTC.

The chain recombines TRBV6-4 with TRBJ2-3; 13 nucleotides match TRBD2. V lost 5 bases to trimming and J lost 4 bases; unmatched junction nucleotides: 3. Germline values: CDR1 MRHNA, CDR2 SNTAGT. This CDR3 has 15 residues. CDR3 residues: CASSRTSGSADTQYF. The DNA of the CDR3 is TGTGCCAGCAGTCGGACTAGCGGGAGCGCAGATACGCAGTATTTT.

V is TRBV5-1 and J is TRBJ2-7; D perhaps matches TRBD1 (5 bases). V was cut by 0 bases and J by 5 bases, with 9 bases left in between. Germline V gene sequence: CDR1 SGHRS, CDR2 YFSETQ. The length of the CDR3 is 13 residues. The CDR3 DNA sequence: TGCGCCAGCAGCTTGGCCGAAGGGGACGAGCAGTACTTC. As protein: CASSLAEGDEQYF.

The chain combines TRBV25-1 with TRBJ2-6; unclear D gene. CDR3 length: 16 amino acids. Trimming shortened V by 0 bases and J by 0 bases, and 6 bases separated the two germline ends. Germline values: CDR1 MGHDK, CDR2 SYGVNS. CDR3: CASSEYRRSGANVLTF. The CDR3 DNA sequence: TGTGCCAGCAGTGAATACAGGCGCTCTGGGGCCAACGTCCTGACTTTC.

This chain joins TRBV6-1 and TRBJ1-3; a possible D gene is TRBD1 (5 bases). Looked up from germline, CDR1 is MNHNS and CDR2 is SASEGT. Trimming left V 2 bases short and J 4 bases short, with 18 bases between. This CDR3 has 17 residues. CDR3 bases: TGTGCCAGCAGTGAAAGGGGAGGGAACCCCTTCGGAAACACCATATATTTT. Amino acids: CASSERGGNPFGNTIYF.

The J gene is TRBJ2-1, the V gene TRBV7-2; a possible D gene is TRBD2 (5 bases). This CDR3 contains 14 residues. The germline gives CDR1 SGHTA, CDR2 FQGNSA. V lost 5 bases to trimming and J lost 3 bases, with 11 bases between them. CDR3 coding DNA: TGTGCCAGCAGCCCAGGCGCGGGCTACAATGAGCAGTTCTTC. Translated, it gives CASSPGAGYNEQFF.

The rearrangement joins TRBV27 to TRBJ1-5; D unclear. The CDR3 runs to 14 residues. Germline V gene lookup returns CDR1 MNHEY and CDR2 SMNVEV (reference sequence). The V end was cut by 0 bases, the J end by 0 bases, with 3 bases between. CDR3 nucleotide sequence: TGTGCCAGCAGTTTATCGCCTAGCAATCAGCCCCAGCATTTT. This sequence encodes CASSLSPSNQPQHF.

This clone was seen only once. The chain combines TRBV27 with TRBJ1-5; a possible D gene is TRBD1 (5 bases). The germline CDR1 and CDR2 sequences are MNHEY and SMNVEV (reference sequence). CDR3 length: 15 residues. The V gene lost 6 bases and the J gene lost 0 bases, with 12 bases spanning the gap. In nucleotides, the CDR3 is TGTGCCAGCAGCCCCGGGGACTATAGCAATCAGCCCCAGCATTTT. This sequence encodes CASSPGDYSNQPQHF.